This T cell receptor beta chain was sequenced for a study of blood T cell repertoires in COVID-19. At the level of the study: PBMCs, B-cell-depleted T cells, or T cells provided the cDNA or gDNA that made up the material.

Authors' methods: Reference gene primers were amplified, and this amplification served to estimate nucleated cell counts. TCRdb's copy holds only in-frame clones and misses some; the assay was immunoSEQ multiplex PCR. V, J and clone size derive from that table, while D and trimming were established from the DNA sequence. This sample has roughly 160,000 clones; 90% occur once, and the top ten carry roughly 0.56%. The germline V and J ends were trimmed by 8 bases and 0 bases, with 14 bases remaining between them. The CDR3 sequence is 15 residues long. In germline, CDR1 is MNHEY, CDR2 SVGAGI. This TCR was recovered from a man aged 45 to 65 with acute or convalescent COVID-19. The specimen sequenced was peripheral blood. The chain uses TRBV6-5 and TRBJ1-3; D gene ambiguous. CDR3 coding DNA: TGTGCCAGCTTGGCAAGGAGAAGCTCTGGAAACACCATATATTTT. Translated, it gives CASLARRSSGNTIYF.